A selection of T cell receptor beta chains follows, all from one sample in a study of T cell responses to AZD1222 COVID-19 vaccine. The assay was immunoSEQ multiplex PCR, and TCRdb's table has in-frame clones only and misses some. The table lists some 120,000 clones, 88% of them singletons, with approximately 7% in the top ten. Here the sequenced sample was peripheral blood, taken on day 0 of AZD1222 vaccination. These receptors all stem from an adult in good health. CDR3s include the opening cysteine and the closing phenylalanine or tryptophan. A D gene is named only where the DNA matches it firmly. Not all rows give a size; the values are once, few, many and, for expanded clones, a class.

j_call | v_call | clone_size | d_call | cdr3_aa | cdr3_nt
TRBJ1-6 | TRBV3-1/TRBV3-2 | . | . | CASSYEGSAYNSPLHF | TGTGCCAGCAGCTACGAGGGAAGTGCCTATAATTCACCCCTCCACTTT
TRBJ2-6 | TRBV5-6 | . | . | CASSLDAEGHLSGANVLTF | TGTGCCAGCAGCTTGGATGCGGAGGGGCACCTCTCTGGGGCCAACGTCCTGACTTTC
TRBJ2-1 | TRBV7-2 | . | . | CASSLPTATVSSYNEQFF | TGTGCCAGCAGCTTACCTACAGCCACGGTGAGCTCCTACAATGAGCAGTTCTTC
TRBJ1-1 | TRBV3-1/TRBV3-2 | . | . | CASSQGATEAFF | TGTGCCAGCAGCCAAGGGGCCACTGAAGCTTTCTTT
TRBJ1-1 | TRBV19 | . | TRBD1 | CASSTGQGREAFF | TGTGCCAGTAGTACGGGACAGGGGCGTGAAGCTTTCTTT
TRBJ1-5 | TRBV7-6 | . | . | CASSLGGATNQPQHF | TGTGCCAGCAGCTTAGGAGGGGCCACCAATCAGCCCCAGCATTTT
TRBJ2-7 | TRBV6-5 | . | TRBD2 | CASSPPIGGGHEQYF | TGTGCCAGCAGTCCCCCAATAGGCGGGGGGCACGAGCAGTACTTC
TRBJ2-6 | TRBV27 | . | . | CASKPFGPGANVLTF | TGTGCCAGCAAACCATTCGGGCCGGGGGCCAACGTCCTGACTTTC
TRBJ1-2 | TRBV15 | . | TRBD1 | CATSRGQGNYGYTF | TGTGCCACCAGCAGAGGACAGGGCAACTATGGCTACACCTTC
TRBJ2-7 | TRBV2 | . | . | CASSDFRGSGEQYF | TGTGCCAGCAGTGATTTTAGGGGTAGTGGCGAGCAGTACTTC
TRBJ2-7 | TRBV7-9 | . | TRBD1 | CASSHIRTGSYEQYF | TGTGCCAGCAGCCACATCCGGACAGGTTCCTACGAGCAGTACTTC
TRBJ1-4 | TRBV4-1 | . | . | CASSWDGSTNEKLFF | TGCGCCAGCAGCTGGGACGGTTCGACGAATGAAAAACTGTTTTTT
TRBJ2-7 | TRBV21-1 | . | . | CASSKGVPHEQYF | TGTGCCAGCAGCAAAGGTGTACCCCACGAGCAGTACTTC
TRBJ2-7 | TRBV28 | . | . | CASGVLSDGQYF | TGTGCCAGTGGGGTTTTATCCGACGGGCAGTACTTC
TRBJ2-2 | TRBV28 | . | TRBD1 | CASSPGGATGELFF | TGTGCCAGCAGCCCAGGGGGCGCGACCGGGGAGCTGTTTTTT
TRBJ1-1 | TRBV19 | . | . | CASTSGFGNTEAFF | TGTGCCAGTACCTCAGGGTTCGGAAACACTGAAGCTTTCTTT
TRBJ1-5 | TRBV19 | . | . | CASSEGVGPQHF | TGTGCCAGTAGCGAGGGTGTAGGGCCCCAGCATTTT
TRBJ2-3 | TRBV25-1 | . | TRBD1 | CASSELPGQAGSTDTQYF | TGTGCCAGCAGTGAACTACCGGGACAGGCGGGTAGCACAGATACGCAGTATTTT
TRBJ1-5 | TRBV10-3 | . | . | CAISERTGNQPQHF | TGTGCCATCAGTGAGCGGACGGGCAATCAGCCCCAGCATTTT
TRBJ2-7 | TRBV28 | . | . | CASSLYGVYEQYF | TGTGCCAGCAGTTTATATGGGGTCTACGAGCAGTACTTC
TRBJ1-4 | TRBV20-1 | . | . | CSASRTNEKLFF | TGCAGTGCTAGTCGCACTAATGAAAAACTGTTTTTT
TRBJ1-4 | TRBV11-2 | . | TRBD1 | CASSFDRVGEKLFF | TGTGCCAGCAGTTTCGACAGGGTGGGTGAAAAACTGTTTTTT
TRBJ1-2 | TRBV25-1 | . | TRBD1 | CASSEYREGGLDGYTF | TGTGCCAGCAGTGAATATAGGGAAGGGGGCTTGGATGGCTACACCTTC
TRBJ2-1 | TRBV3-1/TRBV3-2 | . | . | CASRPTRSSYNEQFF | TGTGCCAGCCGACCTACGAGAAGCTCCTACAATGAGCAGTTCTTC
TRBJ1-5 | TRBV18 | . | . | CASSPTTGYDQPQHF | TGTGCCAGCTCACCGACTACGGGGTATGATCAGCCCCAGCATTTT
TRBJ2-7 | TRBV19 | . | . | CASSIQEGAGYEQYF | TGTGCCAGTAGTATCCAGGAGGGGGCGGGCTACGAGCAGTACTTC
TRBJ2-3 | TRBV4-3 | . | . | CASSPGGRFSTDTQYF | TGCGCCAGCAGCCCAGGTGGGCGGTTCAGCACAGATACGCAGTATTTT
TRBJ1-2 | TRBV5-1 | . | TRBD1 | CASSFGTANYGYTF | TGCGCCAGCAGCTTCGGGACAGCTAACTATGGCTACACCTTC
TRBJ1-1 | TRBV6-5 | . | . | CASSSRGAGMNTEAFF | TGTGCCAGCAGTTCGAGGGGGGCAGGGATGAACACTGAAGCTTTCTTT
TRBJ1-1 | TRBV2 | . | . | CATQGEMNTEAFF | TGTGCCACACAGGGAGAGATGAACACTGAAGCTTTCTTT
TRBJ1-1 | TRBV11-3 | . | . | CASSLATGSTTEAFF | TGTGCCAGCAGCTTAGCCACTGGCAGTACGACTGAAGCTTTCTTT
TRBJ2-6 | TRBV5-8 | . | . | CASSPTGSGANVLTF | TGTGCCAGCAGCCCAACAGGATCGGGGGCCAACGTCCTGACTTTC
TRBJ1-3 | TRBV18 | . | . | CASSGWGLNTIYF | TGTGCCAGCTCAGGCTGGGGATTAAACACCATATATTTT
TRBJ1-4 | TRBV19 | . | . | CASSIGGVINEKLFF | TGTGCCAGTAGTATAGGAGGGGTAATTAATGAAAAACTGTTTTTT
TRBJ2-1 | TRBV6-5 | . | TRBD2 | CASTPLAGVGEQFF | TGTGCCAGCACCCCACTAGCGGGAGTCGGTGAGCAGTTCTTC
TRBJ1-2 | TRBV29-1 | . | . | CSVEDRGTYGYTF | TGCAGCGTTGAAGATCGAGGCACCTATGGCTACACCTTC
TRBJ2-4 | TRBV6-2/TRBV6-3 | . | TRBD1 | CASSPTGAQNIQYF | TGTGCCAGCAGTCCAACAGGGGCTCAAAACATTCAGTACTTC
TRBJ1-5 | TRBV5-4 | . | TRBD1 | CASSLGDSPFQPQHF | TGTGCCAGCAGCCTGGGGGACAGCCCGTTTCAGCCCCAGCATTTT
TRBJ1-4 | TRBV5-1 | . | . | CASSTSGVKEKLFF | TGCGCCAGCAGCACCTCTGGAGTAAAAGAAAAACTGTTTTTT
TRBJ2-2 | TRBV5-1 | . | TRBD1 | CASSFGQANTGELFF | TGCGCCAGCAGCTTTGGACAGGCGAACACCGGGGAGCTGTTTTTT
TRBJ1-2 | TRBV3-1/TRBV3-2 | once | . | CASSQLNYGYTF | TGTGCCAGCAGCCAACTGAACTATGGCTACACCTTC
TRBJ2-5 | TRBV20-1 | . | . | CSAGDETQYF | TGCAGTGCCGGAGATGAGACCCAGTACTTC
TRBJ2-2 | TRBV6-5 | . | . | CVARALAGELFF | TGTGTCGCTAGGGCCCTGGCCGGGGAGCTGTTTTTT
TRBJ2-2 | TRBV10-3 | . | TRBD2 | CAISFGGVGELFF | TGTGCCATCAGCTTCGGGGGGGTCGGGGAGCTGTTTTTT
TRBJ1-5 | TRBV2 | . | . | CASSLGQLDQPQHF | TGTGCCAGCAGCCTTGGACAGTTAGATCAGCCCCAGCATTTT
TRBJ2-1 | TRBV9 | . | . | CASSASGYSYNEQFF | TGTGCCAGCAGCGCAAGCGGGTACTCCTACAATGAGCAGTTCTTC
TRBJ2-7 | TRBV6-5 | once | . | CASRTGYEQYF | TGTGCCAGCAGGACAGGATACGAGCAGTACTTC
TRBJ1-4 | TRBV30 | . | TRBD1 | CAWGPGQIEKLFF | TGTGCCTGGGGGCCGGGACAGATCGAAAAACTGTTTTTT
TRBJ2-1 | TRBV6-2/TRBV6-3 | . | TRBD2 | CASSWNSLAGDEQFF | TGTGCCAGCAGTTGGAATAGCCTAGCGGGCGATGAGCAGTTCTTC
TRBJ2-5 | TRBV20-1 | once | TRBD2 | CSASWAGESQETQYF | TGCAGTGCTAGTTGGGCGGGGGAAAGCCAAGAGACCCAGTACTTC
TRBJ2-5 | TRBV20-1 | . | . | CSARVRETQYF | TGCAGTGCTAGAGTTAGAGAGACCCAGTACTTC
TRBJ2-7 | TRBV2 | once | TRBD1 | CASSVDRETYEQYF | TGTGCCAGCAGCGTGGACAGGGAGACCTACGAGCAGTACTTC
TRBJ1-2 | TRBV7-9 | . | TRBD1 | CASSSTRTGRSGYTF | TGTGCCAGCAGCTCAACCCGGACAGGGCGGAGCGGCTACACCTTC